These 23 T cell receptor beta chains share one sample of origin, sequenced in a study of blood T cell repertoires in COVID-19 (TCRdb year 2020). The method behind the library was the immunoSEQ multiplex PCR assay. The clones in this table, taken by TCRdb from immuneACCESS, are in-frame only. Not every clone is retained; where verified, under half of the shortfall comes from an unresolved V gene, and the cause of the rest is unknown. This sample gives about 58,000 clones in total; roughly 79% of them show up just once. 25% to 40% of the sample is held by the ten biggest clonotypes. Specimen: peripheral blood. All receptors derive from a human donor in a cohort sampled during active COVID-19.

The gene calls are TRBV29-1 and TRBJ1-3, with D possibly matching TRBD1 (6 bases). V lost 4 bases and J lost 0, with 13 bases in between. The CDR3 sequence is 15 residues long. Germline values: CDR1 SQVTM, CDR2 ANQGSEA. The CDR3 sequence: CSVVGDNRSGNTIYF. The DNA of the CDR3 is TGCAGCGTTGTTGGGGACAACCGCTCTGGAAACACCATATATTTT. Full variable domain (remainder filled in from reference TRBV29-1 and TRBJ1-3): SAVISQKPSRDICQRGTSLTIQCQVDSQVTMMFWYRQQPGQSLTLIATANQGSEATYESGFVIDKFPISRPNLTFSTLTVSNMSPEDSSIYLCSVVGDNRSGNTIYFGEGSWLTVV.

This rearrangement joins TRBV5-6 to TRBJ2-7; 11 nucleotides match TRBD1. Germline V gives CDR1 SGHDT, CDR2 YYEEEE. CDR3 length: 15 amino acids. Losses at the gene ends were 2 bases for V and 5 bases for J; bases not matched to a gene: 6. DNA for the CDR3: TGTGCCAGCAGCTTAGGGACAGGGGGTATCGACGAGCAGTACTTC. Residues: CASSLGTGGIDEQYF.

The chain links TRBV19 to TRBJ2-5, with 12 bases lining up with TRBD2. The germline V gene has CDR1 LNHDA and CDR2 SQIVND (reference sequence). The J segment lost 5 bases and the V segment lost 3 bases, leaving 7 bases of the junction unmatched. CDR3 length: 16 residues. The CDR3, as DNA: TGTGCCAGTAGTATCCGACTAGCGGGAGTCCTGGAGACCCAGTACTTC. Amino acid sequence: CASSIRLAGVLETQYF.

This clone appeared once. The rearrangement uses TRBV4-3 and TRBJ2-1; 8 bases are shared with TRBD2. The germline CDR1 and CDR2 sequences are LGHNA and YSLEER. This CDR3 comprises 15 residues. V was pared by 0 bases and J by 10 bases, with 8 bases of the junction left unmatched. CDR3 residues: CASSQDSRTSWEQFF. Here the CDR3 DNA reads TGCGCCAGCAGCCAAGACTCCAGGACTAGCTGGGAGCAGTTCTTC.

This clone occurred a few times. As DNA, the CDR3 is TGTGCCAGCGTGACTTACGGGACTAGTCTCGGGGAGCTGTTTTTT. The encoded protein is CASVTYGTSLGELFF. The chain combines TRBV24-1 with TRBJ2-2; TRBD2 aligns across 8 bases. After removal of 11 bases from V and 7 bases from J, the junction contained 14 bases not matched to a gene. The germline gives CDR1 KGHDR, CDR2 SFDVKD. The CDR3 covers 15 residues.

This clone was counted a few times. Other nucleotide sequences from this sample produce the same CDR3. V usage is TRBV6-2 or TRBV6-3 and J usage is TRBJ1-1; D ambiguous. From germline, CDR1 is MNHEY and CDR2 SVGEGT. The CDR3 is 13 residues long. V was cut by 6 bases and J by 0 bases, with 8 bases left in between. The CDR3 region has the DNA TGTGCCAGCAGCAGGACTGTGAACACTGAAGCTTTCTTT. Protein sequence: CASSRTVNTEAFF.

V and J are TRBV6-1 and TRBJ1-6; D is unclear. This CDR3 is 14 amino acids long. Trimming took off 1 base at V and 6 bases at J, with 7 bases between the two ends. Germline assignment: CDR1 MNHNS and CDR2 SASEGT. The CDR3 nucleotides are TGTGCCAGCAGTGAAGACGGGTTTAATTCACCCCTCCACTTT. The encoded protein is CASSEDGFNSPLHF.

J is TRBJ2-3 and V is TRBV5-1, with 7 bases fitting TRBD1. Germline CDR1 SGHRS, CDR2 YFSETQ. The CDR3 runs to 15 residues. The J segment lost 1 base and the V segment lost 4 bases, leaving 6 bases of the junction unmatched. The CDR3 region is CASSPWTGRTDTQYF. As DNA, the CDR3 is TGCGCCAGCAGCCCCTGGACAGGTCGCACAGATACGCAGTATTTT.

This clone appeared a few times. This chain connects TRBV9 to TRBJ2-3; D is undetermined. The CDR3 runs to 15 residues. Per the germline V gene, CDR1 is SGDLS and CDR2 is YYNGEE. V lost 0 bases and J lost 4, with 12 bases in between. The CDR3 DNA follows: TGTGCCAGCAGCGTAGTGAGTAGTCCCCCAGATACGCAGTATTTT. This translates into CASSVVSSPPDTQYF.

This clone was observed a few times. J is TRBJ2-7 and V is TRBV25-1; D may be TRBD1 (5 bases). CDR1 is MGHDK and CDR2 is SYGVNS in the germline V gene. V lost 8 bases and J 6 bases, leaving 11 bases between the germline ends. The CDR3 contains 11 residues. CDR3 loop: CASALRGEQYF. The DNA for the CDR3 is TGTGCCAGCGCACTTAGGGGCGAGCAGTACTTC.

The V and J genes are TRBV24-1 and TRBJ2-5; 9 bases are a match to TRBD1. The CDR3 extends over 19 amino acids. The J segment lost 0 bases and the V segment lost 4 bases, leaving 14 bases of the junction unmatched. Germline lookup yields CDR1 KGHDR and CDR2 SFDVKD. CDR3 protein: CATSDPPGTGTRDQETQYF. The CDR3 DNA is TGTGCCACCAGTGACCCGCCCGGGACAGGGACGAGGGACCAAGAGACCCAGTACTTC.

This sequence joins TRBV6-2 or TRBV6-3 and TRBJ2-7, with D hard to call. The CDR3 consists of 16 residues. Trimming removed 6 bases from V and 0 bases from J, with 18 bases in between. Germline CDR1 MNHEY, CDR2 SVGEGT. CDR3 residues: CASSRRPTKSSYEQYF. The CDR3 DNA sequence: TGTGCCAGCAGCCGACGACCAACTAAAAGCTCCTACGAGCAGTACTTC.

In its sample, this clone was seen once. The J gene is TRBJ2-3, the V gene TRBV28; 7 nucleotides agree with TRBD2. J was trimmed by 3 bases and V by 2 bases; bases with no gene match: 5. The CDR3 has 15 residues. The germline gives CDR1 MDHEN, CDR2 SYDVKM. CDR3 sequence (DNA): TGTGCCAGCAGTTTACTTGGGGAGGGAACAGATACGCAGTATTTT. Translation gives CASSLLGEGTDTQYF. Full variable domain (missing parts from reference TRBV28 and TRBJ2-3): DVKVTQSSRYLVKRTGEKVFLECVQDMDHENMFWYRQDPGLGLRLIYFSYDVKMKEKGDIPEGYSVSREKKERFSLILESASTNQTSMYLCASSLLGEGTDTQYFGPGTRLTVL.

The CDR3 spells CASSLARRGADTQYF. The CDR3 coding sequence is TGCGCCAGCAGCTTGGCTCGCAGGGGTGCAGATACGCAGTATTTT. The rearrangement uses TRBV5-1 and TRBJ2-3; D perhaps matches TRBD1 (6 bases). Germline CDR1 and CDR2: SGHRS and YFSETQ. CDR3 size: 15 residues. Deletions cut 0 bases from V and 4 bases from J, with 12 bases between.

V gene TRBV7-6 combines with J gene TRBJ2-3, with TRBD2 as a possible D gene (6 bases). Trimming pared 3 bases from V and 3 bases from J, leaving 19 bases between. Germline V gene sequence: CDR1 SGHVS, CDR2 FNYEAQ. This CDR3 has 17 residues. The CDR3, as DNA: TGTGCCAGCAGCTTTAAACTAGCCCCAGCCGGAACAGATACGCAGTATTTT. Residues: CASSFKLAPAGTDTQYF.

The J gene is TRBJ2-7, the V gene TRBV29-1; a possible D gene is TRBD2 (5 bases). Germline CDR1 SQVTM, CDR2 ANQGSEA. V lost 7 bases, J lost 5 bases, and 18 bases lay in between. The CDR3 is made up of 13 amino acids. The chain's CDR3 is CSAQATREHEQYF. In nucleotides, the CDR3 is TGCAGCGCCCAGGCGACGAGGGAACACGAGCAGTACTTC.

V usage is TRBV4-2 and J usage is TRBJ1-3; 7 bases are a match to TRBD1. The CDR3 length is 17 residues. CDR1 and CDR2 (germline): LGHNA, YNFKEQ. J gave up 2 bases and V 0 bases, and 7 bases lay outside the gene matches. The CDR3: CASSQDGGGSTGNTIYF. CDR3 DNA: TGTGCCAGCAGCCAAGATGGAGGGGGCTCTACTGGAAACACCATATATTTT.

The chain couples TRBV7-2 to TRBJ2-5; D possibly corresponds to TRBD1 (7 bases). Looked up from germline, CDR1 is SGHTA and CDR2 is FQGNSA. Trimming pared 5 bases from V and 2 bases from J, leaving 9 bases between. This CDR3 spans 13 amino acids. In DNA, the CDR3 is TGTGCCAGCAGCGCGGGACAGCAAGAGACCCAGTACTTC. It is translated as CASSAGQQETQYF.

This chain links TRBV5-6 with TRBJ1-5; the D gene is possibly TRBD1 (6 bases). There are 14 residues in the CDR3. Germline assignment: CDR1 SGHDT and CDR2 YYEEEE. V was cut by 6 bases and J by 4 bases, with 14 bases left in between. The CDR3 DNA sequence: TGTGCCAGCACCAAGGGGGGGAGGAATCAGCCCCAGCATTTT. This translates into CASTKGGRNQPQHF.

The chain links TRBV4-3 to TRBJ1-2, with 7 bases identical to TRBD1. The CDR3 contains 15 residues. Germline V gene lookup returns CDR1 LGHNA and CDR2 YSLEER. Losses at the gene ends were 1 base for V and 4 bases for J; bases not matched to a gene: 6. CDR3 coding DNA: TGCGCCAGCAGCCAAGGAAACACAGGGGTCTATGGCTACACCTTC. It encodes CASSQGNTGVYGYTF.

The chain uses TRBV6-5 and TRBJ1-5; tentatively, D is TRBD1 (6 bases). Trimming left V 8 bases short and J 1 base short, with 12 bases between. CDR3 length: 14 residues. Germline V gene data show CDR1 as MNHEY and CDR2 as SVGAGI. This CDR3 is CASLFDRSNQPQHF. The CDR3 DNA sequence: TGTGCCAGCCTTTTCGACAGGAGCAATCAGCCCCAGCATTTT.

This sequence joins TRBV11-2 and TRBJ1-2; D unclear. Trimming cost V 8 bases and J 1 base, with 8 bases left between them. In germline, CDR1 is SGHAT, CDR2 FQNNGV. This CDR3 has 12 amino acids. The CDR3 protein is CASGYSNYGYTF. CDR3 nucleotide sequence: TGTGCCAGCGGATACAGTAACTATGGCTACACCTTC. The full variable domain, in which reference TRBV11-2 and TRBJ1-2 provide the parts outside the CDR3, is EAGVAQSPRYKIIEKRQSVAFWCNPISGHATLYWYQQILGQGPKLLIQFQNNGVVDDSQLPKDRFSAERLKGVDSTLKIQPAKLEDSAVYLCASGYSNYGYTFGSGTRLTVV.

The J gene is TRBJ2-3, the V gene TRBV5-1; 7 nucleotides line up with TRBD2. Germline V CDR1 and CDR2: SGHRS, YFSETQ. The CDR3 contains 15 residues. V shed 1 base and J 0 bases; nucleotides not matched to a gene: 2. The CDR3 here is CASSLRSGSTDTQYF. In DNA form, the CDR3 reads TGCGCCAGCAGCTTGCGTAGCGGGAGCACAGATACGCAGTATTTT. The variable domain in full, with the rest retrieved from reference TRBV5-1 and TRBJ2-3, is KAGVTQTPRYLIKTRGQQVTLSCSPISGHRSVSWYQQTPGQGLQFLFEYFSETQRNKGNFPGRFSGRQFSNSRSEMNVSTLELGDSALYLCASSLRSGSTDTQYFGPGTRLTVL.